A selection of T cell receptor beta chains follows, all from one sample in a study of response to subunit inactivated influenza vaccine. A single record per CDR3 protein comes from TCRdb applying MiXCR to the RT-PCR reads. This sample has more than 200,000 distinct CDR3 sequences, with approximately 12% found just once. The material sequenced was non-naive T cells sorted from PBMCs, taken 14 to 15 days before vaccination. The receptors shown here come from a man over 45 who received an inactivated influenza vaccine. The CDR3 runs from the conserved cysteine through the conserved F or W. A D gene is named only where the DNA matches it firmly. Clone size is stated in some rows and not others, as once, few, many or a class when expanded.

clone size	J gene	D gene	V gene	CDR3 DNA	CDR3 protein
.	TRBJ2-3	.	TRBV7-8	TGTGCCAGCAGCCCCGAGACGGGCCTTGGAGGTACGCAGTATTTT	CASSPETGLGGTQYF
many	TRBJ2-1	.	TRBV2	TGTGCCAGCAGTGGACTAAATGAGCAGTTCTTC	CASSGLNEQFF
few	TRBJ1-1	.	TRBV5-1	TGCGCCAGCAGCTTGGCAGACGGGACCAACACTGAAGCTTTCTTT	CASSLADGTNTEAFF
few	TRBJ2-1	TRBD2	TRBV12-3/TRBV12-4	TGTGCCAGCAGTCCCGGGGGGAGGAGCTCCTACAATGAGCAGTTCTTC	CASSPGGRSSYNEQFF
.	TRBJ1-2	.	TRBV21-1	TGTGCCAGCAGCAAAGGGCTGGCAGGAAACTATGGCTACACCTTC	CASSKGLAGNYGYTF
many	TRBJ2-1	.	TRBV24-1	TGTGCCACCAGTGATTCCCGCAGGTTTGCCTACAATGAGCAGTTCTTC	CATSDSRRFAYNEQFF
many	TRBJ2-7	.	TRBV6-2/TRBV6-3	TGTGCCAGCAGAGCCAGGGGCGAGCAGTACTTC	CASRARGEQYF
.	TRBJ2-5	TRBD2	TRBV7-2	TGTGCCAGCAGCCCGCGGGCGGGAGTTGTAAAAGAGACCCAGTACTTC	CASSPRAGVVKETQYF
few	TRBJ1-4	TRBD1	TRBV14	TGTGCCAGCAGCCAAGACATGGGGACAGGGGCCCAAATTGAAAAACTGTTTTTT	CASSQDMGTGAQIEKLFF
many	TRBJ2-3	.	TRBV7-2	TGTGCCAGCAGCTTAAGTACGGGACTCACAGATACGCAGTATTTT	CASSLSTGLTDTQYF
many	TRBJ2-3	.	TRBV5-5	TGTGCCAGCAAGGCCGATGCGGGTACGCAGTATTTT	CASKADAGTQYF
many	TRBJ2-1	TRBD2	TRBV5-1	TGCGCCAGCAGCACCGGGACTAGCGGGAGTGGCGAGCAGTTCTTC	CASSTGTSGSGEQFF
few	TRBJ1-5	.	TRBV2	TGTGCCAGCAGTGACTTGACATTCACTAGCAATCAGCCCCAGCATTTT	CASSDLTFTSNQPQHF
many	TRBJ2-5	.	TRBV2	TGTGCCAGCAGGAGCCGGGGGGCCCTCCAAGAGACCCAGTACTTC	CASRSRGALQETQYF
.	TRBJ1-1	.	TRBV27	TGTGCCAGCTACAGGGAAATGAACACTGAAGCTTTCTTT	CASYREMNTEAFF
few	TRBJ1-5	TRBD1	TRBV4-3	TGCGCCAGCAGCCCGCAGACAGGGGGCAATCAGCCCCAGCATTTT	CASSPQTGGNQPQHF
.	TRBJ1-1	TRBD1	TRBV11-2	TGTGCCAGCAGCTTAGATTGGAGCGACAGGGGGGCTTTCTTT	CASSLDWSDRGAFF
.	TRBJ2-3	.	TRBV11-2	TGTGCCAGCAGCTCAATACTTACCCTGGGACTCGGTATAGATACGCAGTATTTT	CASSSILTLGLGIDTQYF
.	TRBJ1-1	.	TRBV6-5	TGTGCCAGCAGTTACCCTTTAGGCAGGGGGAACACTGAAGCTTTCTTT	CASSYPLGRGNTEAFF
many	TRBJ2-1	.	TRBV20-1	TGCAGTGCCCCTAGGACCGAGGACTACAATGAGCAGTTCTTC	CSAPRTEDYNEQFF
.	TRBJ1-5	TRBD1	TRBV10-3	TGTGCCATCAGCATAGGGACAGACAATCAGCCCCAGCATTTT	CAISIGTDNQPQHF
many	TRBJ1-2	.	TRBV28	TGTGCCAGCAGTCGGACATTATCAGCTCATGGCTACACCTTC	CASSRTLSAHGYTF
.	TRBJ2-7	.	TRBV20-1	TGCAGTGCTATCTCCAGGGAGGGGGGCTCAGGGGGCTACGAGCAGAACTTC	CSAISREGGSGGYEQNF
.	TRBJ2-2	.	TRBV2	TGTGCCAGCAGTGATCGACGGCGGACCACCGGGGAGCTGTTTTTT	CASSDRRRTTGELFF
once	TRBJ2-5	.	TRBV4-3	TGCGCCAGCAGCCAAGATCATTCAGGGAAGGAGACCCAGTACTTC	CASSQDHSGKETQYF
few	TRBJ1-2	.	TRBV5-5	TGTGCCAGCAGCTTTTTCCCTAAACAGGGCGAGGACTATGGCTACACCTTC	CASSFFPKQGEDYGYTF
few	TRBJ2-1	TRBD2	TRBV20-1	TGCAGTGCTAGAGACCTACTAGCGGGAGGGCCATATGAGCAGTTCTTC	CSARDLLAGGPYEQFF
many	TRBJ2-1	TRBD2	TRBV7-8	TGTGCCAGTAACCTTTTAGCGGGGGGGTTTGATGAGCAGTTCTTC	CASNLLAGGFDEQFF
many	TRBJ1-5	TRBD1	TRBV28	TGTGCCAGCAGTTTATCTGGGACAGGGGGCAATCAGCCCCAGCATTTT	CASSLSGTGGNQPQHF